The 10 T cell receptor beta chains below were found in one sample sequenced in a study of radiation and T cells in renal cell carcinoma. Sequencing used immunoSEQ multiplex PCR; TCRdb keeps in-frame clones, though not all of them. In the table there are some 75,000 clones, around 76% of which are singletons. As to time point: blood 2 weeks post-SBRT. Treatment: 15 Gy SBRT to primary tumor, nephrectomy 4 weeks later. The source material was blood, sampled from a patient whose treatment included radiotherapy and nephrectomy. The origin of the receptors is a man aged 60 to 69 with renal cell carcinoma.

The V gene is TRBV5-1, the J gene TRBJ2-3, with 11 bases identical to TRBD1. V shed 3 bases and J 5 bases; nucleotides not matched to a gene: 5. The CDR3 has 15 amino acids. CDR1 is SGHRS and CDR2 is YFSETQ in the germline V gene. As DNA, the CDR3 is TGCGCCAGCAGCTCCCGGACAGGGGGCAAAGATACGCAGTATTTT. It specifies CASSSRTGGKDTQYF.

This chain joins TRBV6-5 and TRBJ2-2; D possibly corresponds to TRBD2 (5 bases). Germline V gene lookup returns CDR1 MNHEY and CDR2 SVGAGI. V was clipped by 4 bases and J by 4 bases, with 13 bases between them. This CDR3 contains 15 residues. For the CDR3, the DNA is TGTGCCAGCAGTTCCCAAGCGGAGCTCACCGGGGAGCTGTTTTTT. Amino acid sequence: CASSSQAELTGELFF.

The chain carries TRBV27 and TRBJ2-1; 9 bases map to TRBD2. The CDR3 has 15 residues. CDR1 MNHEY and CDR2 SMNVEV come from the germline V gene (reference sequence). Trimming took 2 bases from V and 9 from J; bases not matched to a gene: 8. The CDR3 sequence: CASSLTGTSLGEQFF. DNA of the CDR3: TGTGCCAGCAGTTTAACCGGGACTAGCTTGGGTGAGCAGTTCTTC.

The chain carries TRBV7-8 and TRBJ2-1, with D possibly TRBD1 on 6 matching bases. The ends were cut back, 9 bases at V and 0 bases at J, with 12 bases in the middle. Germline loops: CDR1 SGHVS, CDR2 FQNEAQ. This CDR3 is built from 14 residues. CDR3 sequence: CASTVQGSYNEQFF. The CDR3 DNA sequence: TGTGCCAGTACCGTACAGGGCTCCTACAATGAGCAGTTCTTC.

This clone appeared a single time. The V gene is TRBV4-2, the J gene TRBJ1-3, with TRBD1 matching over 9 bases. J lost 4 bases, V lost 4 bases, and 11 bases had no gene match. The CDR3 contains 17 residues. CDR1 LGHNA and CDR2 YNFKEQ come from the germline V gene. CDR3 nucleotide sequence: TGTGCCAGCAGCCGGGAACAGGGGGCTTCGTCAGGAAACACCATATATTTT. Amino acid sequence: CASSREQGASSGNTIYF.

This clone was observed a single time. This chain links TRBV2 with TRBJ2-7, with 7 bases aligning to TRBD2. The germline CDR1 and CDR2 sequences are SNHLY and FYNNEI. The V gene end was trimmed by 6 bases and the J gene end by 5 bases; junction bases not matched to a gene: 10. This CDR3 has 14 amino acids. The CDR3 DNA reads as TGTGCCAGCAGAAGGAGGGAGGGCCGGGACGAGCAGTACTTC. Residues: CASRRREGRDEQYF.

This chain links TRBV9 with TRBJ2-1; D uncertain. Germline-derived CDR1 and CDR2 are SGDLS and YYNGEE. The CDR3 has 14 amino acids. V was trimmed by 0 bases and J by 9 bases, leaving 13 bases between them. CDR3 sequence (DNA): TGTGCCAGCAGCGTAGGGCCCGGCCGGGTTGAGCAGTTCTTC. Translation: CASSVGPGRVEQFF.

V is TRBV6-5 and J is TRBJ2-3, with TRBD1 matching over 9 bases. Germline CDR1 is MNHEY and CDR2 is SVGAGI. The CDR3 is 15 residues long. V gave up 5 bases and J gave up 3 bases; unmatched junction bases: 6. Written as DNA, the CDR3 is TGTGCCAGCAGTCCGCCGGGGACAGGGACAGATACGCAGTATTTT. This gives the protein CASSPPGTGTDTQYF.

V usage is TRBV10-1 and J usage is TRBJ2-1; 13 bases line up with TRBD2. The trim removed 3 bases at V and 10 bases at J, leaving 9 bases unmatched. The CDR3 extends over 16 amino acids. The germline V gene encodes CDR1 WNHNN and CDR2 SYGVQD (reference sequence). In nucleotides, the CDR3 is TGCGCCAGCAGTGACTTCGGGACTAGCGGGAACTTAGAGCAGTTCTTC. This codes for CASSDFGTSGNLEQFF.

This chain connects TRBV9 to TRBJ2-1; TRBD1 might be the D (5 bases). V lost 0 bases, J lost 3 bases, and 10 bases lay in between. The CDR3 is 15 residues long. Germline CDR1 is SGDLS and CDR2 is YYNGEE. The CDR3 DNA reads TGTGCCAGCAGCGTAGAAGGCACAGGCTACAATGAGCAGTTCTTC. It yields the protein CASSVEGTGYNEQFF.